One sample yielded the 32 T cell receptor beta chains listed below, sequenced in a study of T cells after yellow fever vaccination. TCRdb reanalysed the 5' RACE reads using MiXCR and keeps one entry per CDR3 protein. The sample contains roughly 250,000 distinct CDR3 sequences, roughly 13% of which appear only once. The sample consisted of CD4+ T cells sorted from PBMCs, taken 45 days after the yellow fever booster vaccination. The receptors were sampled from a man aged 25 to 45 who received the YFV17D yellow fever vaccine.

This clonotype was picked up a small number of times. The CDR3 DNA reads TGCGCCAGCAGCCAAGATTACTTCACGGGACTCGGGGAGCTGTTTTTT. This translates into CASSQDYFTGLGELFF. The chain links TRBV4-3 to TRBJ2-2; TRBD2 might be the D (6 bases). The CDR3 is made up of 16 amino acids. V was trimmed by 0 bases and J by 7 bases, leaving 15 bases between them. From germline, CDR1 is LGHNA and CDR2 YSLEER.

This chain links TRBV12-3 or TRBV12-4 with TRBJ1-1, with D possibly TRBD1 on 5 matching bases. The length of the CDR3 is 14 residues. V was clipped by 6 bases and J by 0 bases, with 11 bases between them. CDR3 sequence (DNA): TGTGCCAGCAGGGAACAGGCCCTGAACACTGAAGCTTTCTTT. The encoded protein is CASREQALNTEAFF.

This chain links TRBV6-6 with TRBJ2-1, with D perhaps matching TRBD1 (7 bases). This CDR3 contains 12 residues. The germline V and J ends were trimmed by 6 bases and 8 bases, with 11 bases remaining between them. Germline CDR1 and CDR2: MNHNY and SVGAGI (reference sequence). Written as DNA, the CDR3 is TGTGCCAGCAGAGACAGGGAGGATGAGCAGTTCTTC. Amino acid sequence: CASRDREDEQFF.

This clonotype has just a few counts. This chain uses TRBV7-2 with TRBJ2-1, with D possibly matching TRBD2 (5 bases). This CDR3 is built from 14 residues. In germline, CDR1 is SGHTA, CDR2 FQGNSA. V gave up 2 bases and J gave up 7 bases, with 12 bases separating them. The CDR3 nucleotides are TGTGCCAGCAGCTTACTGGGGTGGAGGAATGAGCAGTTCTTC. This translates into CASSLLGWRNEQFF.

A few counts support this clonotype. The chain joins TRBV2 to TRBJ2-1; D possibly corresponds to TRBD2 (5 bases). Trimming removed 5 bases at V and 0 bases at J, with 8 bases between. Germline loops: CDR1 SNHLY, CDR2 FYNNEI. CDR3 length: 14 residues. CDR3 DNA sequence: TGTGCCAGCAGTTGGGAGAGCTCCTACAATGAGCAGTTCTTC. Translated, it gives CASSWESSYNEQFF.

This clonotype has only a few counts. In nucleotides, the CDR3 is TGTGCCAGCAGTTACTCAGGGGGAGGAGGCAAAAACATTCAGTACTTC. This codes for CASSYSGGGGKNIQYF. The rearrangement joins TRBV6-5 to TRBJ2-4, with D perhaps being TRBD1 or TRBD2 (6 bases each). CDR3 size: 16 residues. V gave up 0 bases and J gave up 3 bases, with 12 bases separating them. Germline loops: CDR1 MNHEY, CDR2 SVGAGI.

This chain connects TRBV24-1 to TRBJ2-3, with 8 bases that match TRBD2. The V and J ends lost 4 bases and 4 bases, in that order; junction bases with no gene match: 6. Per the germline V gene, CDR1 is KGHDR and CDR2 is SFDVKD. The CDR3 has 15 residues. The CDR3 is CATSDLSGGADTQYF. The CDR3 nucleotides read TGTGCCACCAGTGACTTAAGCGGGGGAGCAGATACGCAGTATTTT.

This rearrangement joins TRBV20-1 to TRBJ1-6; D may be TRBD1 (6 bases). The length of the CDR3 is 13 residues. The V end lost 4 bases, the J end lost 8 bases, and 12 bases lay between the germline ends. Germline loops: CDR1 DFQATT, CDR2 SNEGSKA (reference sequence). Here the CDR3 DNA reads TGCAGTGCTAAGACAGGAAGAGATTCACCCCTCCACTTT. This gives the protein CSAKTGRDSPLHF.

The gene calls are TRBV2 and TRBJ2-1; unclear D gene. Germline assignment: CDR1 SNHLY and CDR2 FYNNEI. The CDR3 length is 14 residues. Between the trimmed V and J ends, which lost 7 bases and 9 bases, there was a span of 19 bases. The CDR3 sequence is CASNGFGPEGEQFF. CDR3 in DNA: TGTGCCAGCAACGGCTTCGGACCCGAAGGTGAGCAGTTCTTC.

The rearrangement links TRBV11-2 to TRBJ2-4; 10 nucleotides line up with TRBD2. Per the germline V gene, CDR1 is SGHAT and CDR2 is FQNNGV. The CDR3 has 16 residues. V was clipped by 4 bases and J by 2 bases; unmatched bases: 5. The DNA for the CDR3 is TGTGCCAGCAGCTCTCCTAGCGGGAGTCCCAAAAACATTCAGTACTTC. This translates into CASSSPSGSPKNIQYF.

This clonotype was seen at least ten times. The V gene is TRBV29-1, the J gene TRBJ2-7; a possible D gene is TRBD1 (5 bases). Trimming took off 4 bases at V and 3 bases at J, with 10 bases between the two ends. Germline CDR1 is SQVTM and CDR2 is ANQGSEA. The CDR3 is 12 residues long. The CDR3 reads CSVVKGIYEQYF. The DNA for the CDR3 is TGCAGCGTTGTTAAGGGGATCTACGAGCAGTACTTC.

The CDR3 sequence: CSVGRGPTDTQYF. DNA of the CDR3: TGCAGCGTTGGCAGGGGGCCAACAGATACGCAGTATTTT. The chain couples TRBV29-1 to TRBJ2-3; 8 bases map to TRBD1. V shed 4 bases, J shed 3 bases, and the junction held 3 bases outside the gene matches. Looked up from germline, CDR1 is SQVTM and CDR2 is ANQGSEA. The CDR3 length is 13 residues.

This sequence joins TRBV20-1 and TRBJ1-3; no firm D call. The CDR3 runs to 11 residues. V lost 0 bases, J lost 15 bases, and 12 bases lay in between. Germline CDR1 and CDR2: DFQATT and SNEGSKA (reference sequence). The CDR3 loop is CSARDPPDAYF. The CDR3 DNA is TGCAGTGCTAGAGATCCGCCCGACGCATATTTT.

This clonotype was observed a handful of times. This chain joins TRBV25-1 and TRBJ2-2, with 8 bases that match TRBD2. The V gene end was trimmed by 6 bases and the J gene end by 1 base; junction bases not matched to a gene: 4. The CDR3 runs to 15 residues. Germline V gives CDR1 MGHDK, CDR2 SYGVNS. CDR3 region: CASRASGQNTGELFF. For the CDR3, the DNA is TGTGCCAGCAGAGCTAGCGGGCAGAACACCGGGGAGCTGTTTTTT.

The sample holds a few counts of this clonotype. CDR3 DNA: TGTGCCACCAGTGACCCCCGGACAGGGTATACGGAGACCCAGTACTTC. Translation: CATSDPRTGYTETQYF. V and J are TRBV24-1 and TRBJ2-5; 8 nucleotides line up with TRBD1. The germline V gene has CDR1 KGHDR and CDR2 SFDVKD. The junction had 11 bases not matched to a gene; V was cut back by 4 bases and J by 5 bases. The CDR3 is made up of 16 amino acids.

The gene calls are TRBV14 and TRBJ2-5; D is undetermined. The CDR3 totals 12 residues. The V end lost 5 bases, the J end lost 3 bases, and 7 bases lay between the germline ends. Germline V CDR1 and CDR2: SGHDN, FVKESK. The CDR3 bases are TGTGCCAGCAGCGAAGGGAAAGAGACCCAGTACTTC. This codes for CASSEGKETQYF.

This clonotype has just a few counts. The V call is TRBV29-1, the J call TRBJ2-5; D assignment may be TRBD1 or TRBD2 (7 bases each). V lost 4 bases and J 5 bases, leaving 20 bases between the germline ends. The CDR3 runs 15 residues. In germline, CDR1 is SQVTM, CDR2 ANQGSEA. CDR3 coding DNA: TGCAGCGTTGGATCGGCGGCAGGGGGAGGGGAGACCCAGTACTTC. Protein product: CSVGSAAGGGETQYF.

As for this clonotype: Just one base apart from a much larger clone, this may be a read error. The rearrangement links TRBV12-3 or TRBV12-4 to TRBJ2-4; 8 bases match TRBD2. V shed 4 bases and J 7 bases; nucleotides not matched to a gene: 6. The length of the CDR3 is 14 residues. CDR3 sequence: CASSSLGTSNIQYF. CDR3 nucleotide sequence: TGTGCCAGCAGTTCCCTTGGGACTAGTAACATTCAGTACTTC.

V is TRBV12-3 or TRBV12-4 and J is TRBJ1-1; D gene uncertain. There are 13 residues in the CDR3. Deletions cut 3 bases from V and 2 bases from J, with 7 bases between. The CDR3 is CASSLMRNTEAFF. CDR3 nucleotide sequence: TGTGCCAGCAGTTTGATGCGTAACACTGAAGCTTTCTTT.

The J gene is TRBJ2-4, the V gene TRBV20-1; no clear D. Germline CDR1 is DFQATT and CDR2 is SNEGSKA (reference sequence). Trimming removed 2 bases from V and 5 bases from J, with 7 bases in between. The CDR3 length is 12 residues. CDR3 nucleotides: TGCAGTGCTAGAACGCAACAAAACATTCAGTACTTC. Protein product: CSARTQQNIQYF.

The chain employs TRBV25-1 and TRBJ1-1; no clear D. The V gene's germline CDR1 is MGHDK and CDR2 SYGVNS. Trimming left V 6 bases short and J 4 bases short, with 9 bases between. CDR3 length equals 12 residues. The CDR3 coding sequence is TGTGCCAGCAGCCCTGGGCTCACTGAAGCTTTCTTT. It specifies CASSPGLTEAFF.

The chain uses TRBV5-1 and TRBJ2-7; 10 bases match TRBD1. The CDR3 totals 15 residues. In germline, CDR1 is SGHRS, CDR2 YFSETQ. Trimming took 7 bases from V and 6 from J; bases not matched to a gene: 13. CDR3 protein: CASFLTGTGASEQYF. The CDR3 nucleotides are TGCGCCAGCTTCCTAACCGGGACAGGGGCATCCGAGCAGTACTTC.

This clonotype was detected only a few times. The chain carries TRBV12-3 or TRBV12-4 and TRBJ2-3; the match to TRBD2 covers 9 bases. The CDR3 has 17 amino acids. Unmatched junction bases numbered 11, after V lost 5 bases and J lost 2 bases. CDR3 coding DNA: TGTGCCAGCAGTCCAACCCGGACTAGCGATACCACAGATACGCAGTATTTT. Amino acid sequence: CASSPTRTSDTTDTQYF.

The chain carries TRBV5-1 and TRBJ2-6; possible D gene TRBD2, 5 bases. V was cut by 6 bases and J by 4 bases, with 11 bases left in between. The CDR3 length is 14 residues. Germline CDR1 reads SGHRS; CDR2 reads YFSETQ. As DNA, the CDR3 is TGCGCCAGCACCGAGCCGGGGGGGGCCAACGTCCTGACTTTC. It encodes CASTEPGGANVLTF.

The CDR3 reads CSAKRQGNTEAFF. The CDR3 coding sequence is TGCAGTGCTAAGAGACAGGGGAACACTGAAGCTTTCTTT. The J gene is TRBJ1-1, the V gene TRBV20-1, with 7 bases identical to TRBD1. The V gene's germline CDR1 is DFQATT and CDR2 SNEGSKA (reference sequence). The CDR3 has 13 residues. The junction had 3 bases not matched to a gene; V was cut back by 4 bases and J by 1 base.

This clonotype showed up many times. The genes are TRBV5-1 and TRBJ2-5, with D tentatively TRBD1 or TRBD2 (6 bases each). V was trimmed by 0 bases and J by 5 bases, leaving 14 bases between them. Germline V gene data show CDR1 as SGHRS and CDR2 as YFSETQ. The CDR3 contains 15 residues. CDR3 DNA: TGCGCCAGCAGCTTGGCTGGGGGCGCGGGGGAGACCCAGTACTTC. This sequence encodes CASSLAGGAGETQYF.

The chain combines TRBV29-1 with TRBJ2-7; TRBD2 matches at 12 bases. This CDR3 comprises 15 residues. Germline-derived CDR1 and CDR2 are SQVTM and ANQGSEA. The junction had 15 bases not matched to a gene; V was cut back by 6 bases and J by 9 bases. DNA of the CDR3: TGCAGCGTCGGACTAGCGGGAACCACCTACGAGCGGCAGTACTTC. Its translation is CSVGLAGTTYERQYF.

This clonotype was recorded many times. The chain recombines TRBV5-1 with TRBJ2-1, with 14 bases fitting TRBD2. The CDR3 contains 16 residues. V shed 4 bases, J shed 6 bases, and the junction held 6 bases outside the gene matches. Germline V CDR1 and CDR2: SGHRS, YFSETQ. The CDR3 is CASSPRGLAGVNEQFF. In nucleotides, the CDR3 is TGCGCCAGCAGCCCAAGGGGACTAGCGGGAGTCAATGAGCAGTTCTTC.

In this sample, this clonotype turned up once. The chain employs TRBV7-6 and TRBJ2-7, with 14 bases fitting TRBD2. With 5 bases clipped from V and 4 bases from J, the junction kept 7 bases outside the gene matches. This CDR3 region has 16 residues. CDR1 is SGHVS, CDR2 FNYEAQ, per germline. CDR3 residues: CASSEPGLAGVYEQYF. Here the CDR3 DNA reads TGTGCCAGCAGCGAGCCGGGACTAGCGGGAGTATACGAGCAGTACTTC.

The chain carries TRBV7-2 and TRBJ2-3; D uncertain. The V end was cut by 4 bases, the J end by 6 bases, with 14 bases between. The CDR3 spans 14 residues. Per germline, CDR1 SGHTA and CDR2 FQGNSA. In DNA, the CDR3 is TGTGCCAGCAGCTCCCGAGCTGTAACCGATACGCAGTATTTT. It yields the protein CASSSRAVTDTQYF.

The chain is built from TRBV6-1 and TRBJ2-7, with 11 nucleotides matching TRBD2. Germline V CDR1 and CDR2: MNHNS, SASEGT. V shed 5 bases and J 4 bases; nucleotides not matched to a gene: 10. The CDR3 contains 16 residues. The CDR3, as DNA: TGTGCCAGCAGTCAATTTAGCGGGAGGGCCGGATACGAGCAGTACTTC. It yields the protein CASSQFSGRAGYEQYF.

The chain combines TRBV20-1 with TRBJ2-1, with a possible D match to TRBD2 (6 bases). Germline V gives CDR1 DFQATT, CDR2 SNEGSKA (reference sequence). V was trimmed by 3 bases and J by 9 bases, leaving 21 bases between them. The CDR3 is made up of 15 amino acids. The CDR3 spells CSASGPAGSALEQFF. CDR3 DNA sequence: TGCAGTGCTAGCGGGCCGGCGGGATCGGCCCTTGAGCAGTTCTTC.